The following is a T cell receptor beta chain sequence with its context. As yet, its antigen is unknown. CD4+ cells of the naive, central memory, regulatory and stem cell-like memory types were sorted via CD45RO/CCR7/CD25/CD127/CD95/CD27. This sample was taken from a study of beta chain features in type 1 diabetes. Germline-derived CDR1 and CDR2 are SGHTA and FQGNSA. CDR3 length equals 16 residues. The V and J ends lost 3 bases and 1 base, in that order; junction bases with no gene match: 4. Reverse transcribing all isolated RNA meant expressed TCRB transcripts were sequenced. TCRdb keeps only in-frame clones here, not all; method: immunoSEQ multiplex PCR. The data hold 150,000 or so clones, with about a tenth observed a single time. Study-wide points: Among type 1 diabetes patients, VDJ junctions had fewer insertions and more deletions. A PCR bias possibly favoring shorter templates would apply equally to patients and controls.

This receptor was obtained from a man between 18 and 29 years old in good health. The sequenced sample was central memory CD4+ T cells from blood. The chain combines TRBV7-2 with TRBJ2-2; 8 bases fit TRBD2. The CDR3 region has the DNA TGTGCCAGCAGCTTCAGGACTAGCCGGAACACCGGGGAGCTGTTTTTT. Amino acid sequence: CASSFRTSRNTGELFF. The full variable domain, completed using reference TRBV7-2 and TRBJ2-2, is GAGVSQSPSNKVTEKGKDVELRCDPISGHTALYWYRQSLGQGLEFLIYFQGNSAPDKSGLPSDRFSAERTGGSVSTLTIQRTQQEDSAVYLCASSFRTSRNTGELFFGEGSRLTVL.